This T cell receptor (beta chain) is from a study of shared clonotypes between healthy human individuals. Study information: Every donor yielded three CD4 naive, three CD4 memory, two CD8 naive and one CD8 memory plate.

This CDR3 spans 15 amino acids. The germline CDR1 and CDR2 sequences are SGHRS and YFSETQ. The V gene lost 5 bases and the J gene lost 2 bases, with 15 bases spanning the gap. Some clones are missing from TCRdb's copy, which holds only in-frame ones; the method was immunoSEQ multiplex PCR. Of 2 million to 3 million clones detected, roughly nine tenths appear once; the ten largest clones hold roughly 0.15%. Note on this clone: The sample has other DNA sequences that encode this CDR3 too.

The chain links TRBV5-1 to TRBJ2-3; perhaps TRBD1 as D (8 bases). The clonotype comes from a man younger than 35 in good health. Sequencing was done on a sample of naive CD4+ T cells sorted from blood. Subset meaning: CD45RA+ positively selected. The DNA of the CDR3 is TGCGCCAGCAGTCTCACAGGGGGGGCCACAGATACGCAGTATTTT. Its translation: CASSLTGGATDTQYF.